The 10 T cell receptor beta chains given below trace back to one sample, sequenced in a study of T-cell memory formation after mild COVID-19. TCRdb reanalysed the 5' RACE reads using MiXCR and keeps one entry per CDR3 protein. The sample holds about 50,000 distinct CDR3 sequences, under 7.5% seen once. The sample comprised PBMCs or a T cell subset sorted from them (not recorded which). All receptors come from a man aged 18 to 30 who had mild COVID-19 (a few samples of this study predate the infection). Cell type and time point are not known.

This clonotype was found many times. The chain recombines TRBV5-1 with TRBJ2-5; 14 bases line up with TRBD2. Germline V CDR1 and CDR2: SGHRS, YFSETQ. V lost 5 bases, J lost 2 bases, and 2 bases stayed unmatched. This CDR3 has 15 amino acids. The CDR3 protein is CASSWTSGGQETQYF. In DNA form, the CDR3 reads TGCGCCAGCAGTTGGACTAGCGGGGGGCAAGAGACCCAGTACTTC. The full variable domain, its missing parts supplied by reference TRBV5-1 and TRBJ2-5, is KAGVTQTPRYLIKTRGQQVTLSCSPISGHRSVSWYQQTPGQGLQFLFEYFSETQRNKGNFPGRFSGRQFSNSRSEMNVSTLELGDSALYLCASSWTSGGQETQYFGPGTRLLVL.

The chain joins TRBV5-6 to TRBJ1-4; D gene unclear. The CDR3 contains 13 residues. Between the trimmed V and J ends, which lost 1 base and 8 bases, there was a span of 9 bases. Germline values: CDR1 SGHDT, CDR2 YYEEEE. CDR3 sequence (DNA): TGTGCCAGCAGCTTGCGGGTGGAAGAAAAACTGTTTTTT. It encodes CASSLRVEEKLFF. Combining the CDR3 with reference TRBV5-6 and TRBJ1-4 gives the whole variable domain DAGVTQSPTHLIKTRGQQVTLRCSPKSGHDTVSWYQQALGQGPQFIFQYYEEEERQRGNFPDRFSGHQFPNYSSELNVNALLLGDSALYLCASSLRVEEKLFFGSGTQLSVL.

The rearrangement uses TRBV4-2 and TRBJ2-3; 11 nucleotides agree with TRBD2. The CDR3 covers 16 residues. The trim removed 4 bases at V and 0 bases at J, leaving 3 bases unmatched. Looked up from germline, CDR1 is LGHNA and CDR2 is YNFKEQ. CDR3 nucleotide sequence: TGTGCCAGCAGCCCACTAGCGGGGGCTAGCACAGATACGCAGTATTTT. It codes for CASSPLAGASTDTQYF.

The rearrangement links TRBV3-1 to TRBJ1-1; no definite D call. The length of the CDR3 is 14 residues. The germline CDR1 and CDR2 sequences are LGHDT and YNNKEL (reference sequence). Trimming stripped 3 bases from V and 6 bases from J, with 14 bases between. The CDR3 here is CASSQDRGRAEAFF. In DNA, the CDR3 is TGTGCCAGCAGCCAGGACCGGGGTAGGGCTGAAGCTTTCTTT.

The chain has TRBV20-1 and TRBJ2-1; 9 bases are a match to TRBD2. V lost 6 bases to trimming and J lost 6 bases; unmatched junction nucleotides: 6. Germline V gives CDR1 DFQATT, CDR2 SNEGSKA (reference sequence). This CDR3 comprises 13 residues. Here the CDR3 reads CSAYLAGFNEQFF. The CDR3 bases are TGCAGTGCCTACCTAGCGGGGTTCAATGAGCAGTTCTTC.

This clonotype was picked up a small number of times. The chain couples TRBV6-2 or TRBV6-3 to TRBJ1-3, with TRBD1 as a possible D gene (6 bases). The germline V and J ends were trimmed by 5 bases and 0 bases, with 14 bases remaining between them. CDR3 length: 16 amino acids. Per the germline V gene, CDR1 is MNHEY and CDR2 is SVGEGT. CDR3 region: CASSNRQDVSGNTIYF. In DNA form, the CDR3 reads TGTGCCAGCAGTAACCGACAGGACGTCTCTGGAAACACCATATATTTT.

This clonotype was detected many times. This chain links TRBV5-1 with TRBJ2-7, with TRBD1 matching 8 bases. This CDR3 comprises 14 residues. The V and J ends lost 4 bases and 4 bases, in that order; junction bases with no gene match: 7. Germline V gene data show CDR1 as SGHRS and CDR2 as YFSETQ. CDR3 loop: CASSPPGQEYEQYF. The DNA for the CDR3 is TGCGCCAGCAGCCCCCCGGGACAGGAATACGAGCAGTACTTC. The full variable domain, with the rest looked up from reference TRBV5-1 and TRBJ2-7, is KAGVTQTPRYLIKTRGQQVTLSCSPISGHRSVSWYQQTPGQGLQFLFEYFSETQRNKGNFPGRFSGRQFSNSRSEMNVSTLELGDSALYLCASSPPGQEYEQYFGPGTRLTVT.

This clonotype was counted at least ten times. The V gene is TRBV7-2, the J gene TRBJ2-5, with a possible D match to TRBD1 (5 bases). Between the trimmed V and J ends, which lost 1 base and 7 bases, there was a span of 10 bases. The CDR3 has 13 amino acids. Looked up from germline, CDR1 is SGHTA and CDR2 is FQGNSA. The CDR3 reads CASSLGSQGTQYF. CDR3 DNA: TGTGCCAGCAGCTTAGGGTCCCAGGGGACCCAGTACTTC.

This clonotype was seen many times. V usage is TRBV5-1 and J usage is TRBJ1-2; maybe TRBD1 (6 bases). V dropped 5 bases and J dropped 6 bases, with 14 bases sitting between them. The CDR3 has 13 amino acids. Germline lookup yields CDR1 SGHRS and CDR2 YFSETQ. CDR3 loop: CASSLGGTDGYTF. The CDR3 nucleotides are TGCGCCAGCAGTCTAGGGGGAACGGATGGCTACACCTTC.

Many counts were recorded for this clonotype. The CDR3 coding sequence is TGTGCCAGCAGCTTAGGGACAATTGGGACCTACGAGCAGTACTTC. Its translation: CASSLGTIGTYEQYF. The chain links TRBV11-2 to TRBJ2-7; possible D gene TRBD1, 5 bases. Per the germline V gene, CDR1 is SGHAT and CDR2 is FQNNGV. The CDR3 is 15 amino acids. V lost 1 base, J lost 2 bases, and 12 bases lay in between.